The rows below give T cell receptor beta chains drawn from one sample of a study of T cell repertoires in cytomegalovirus infection. TCRdb ran MiXCR on the reads and lists one entry per CDR3 protein. The sample comprises 100,000 or so distinct CDR3 sequences, 16% of which are singletons, and less than 10% rests with the top ten. Sample: PBMCs. Every receptor here comes from a human donor in good health (CMV status not recorded). Some clones in this sample may be carry-over from other donors' samples. Each CDR3 is given with its conserved first and last residue. A D gene is named only where the DNA matches it firmly. The size of a clone is reported for some rows only, either as once, few or many, or as a class for expanded clones.

abundance	d_gene	v_gene	j_gene	CDR3nt	CDR3aa
-	TRBD2	TRBV13	TRBJ2-7	TGTGCCAGCAGCCCACGGGGGGGGCTTGGGACCTACGAGCAGTACTTC	CASSPRGGLGTYEQYF
-	TRBD1	TRBV3-1	TRBJ2-7	TGTGCCAGCAGCCAGGGGACAGGGGGTTTCTACGAGCAGTACTTC	CASSQGTGGFYEQYF
-	-	TRBV5-5	TRBJ2-4	TGTGCCAGCAGCTCCTATGGTTCTAACATTCAGTACTTC	CASSSYGSNIQYF
few	-	TRBV19	TRBJ2-2	TGTGCCAGTAGACAGGACCTGGGAGGCGGGGAGCTGTTTTTT	CASRQDLGGGELFF
-	TRBD1	TRBV29-1	TRBJ1-1	TGCAGCGGGAGAATCACCGGGACAGGGGCGTCTGAAGCTTTCTTT	CSGRITGTGASEAFF
many	-	TRBV7-9	TRBJ2-7	TGTGCCAGCAGCTCCCAAATTTTACCCTACGAGCAGTACTTC	CASSSQILPYEQYF
-	-	TRBV27	TRBJ2-3	TGTGCCAGCACCAGAGACCACTCAGATACGCAGTATTTT	CASTRDHSDTQYF
many	-	TRBV7-9	TRBJ2-1	TGTGCCAGCAGCCTCTTAGGGGGAAGGTCCTACAATGAGCAGTTCTTC	CASSLLGGRSYNEQFF
many	-	TRBV12-3/TRBV12-4	TRBJ2-3	TGTGCCAGCAGTTTCCATAGCCCTAGCACAGATACGCAGTATTTT	CASSFHSPSTDTQYF
many	TRBD2	TRBV3-1	TRBJ2-5	TGTGCCAGCAGCCAAGATCGTCGGGGTCTGAGACTAGCCCTACTAGAGACCCAGTACTTC	CASSQDRRGLRLALLETQYF
many	TRBD2	TRBV7-2	TRBJ2-7	TGTGCCAGCAGCTTCCGGACTAGCGGCTACGAGCAGTACTTC	CASSFRTSGYEQYF
few	TRBD2	TRBV28	TRBJ2-1	TGTGCCAGCAGTCCGCTAGCGGGGTTCTACAATGAGCAGTTCTTC	CASSPLAGFYNEQFF
-	-	TRBV7-8	TRBJ1-1	TGTGCCAGCAGCTCCAGGGGAACTGAAGCTTTCTTT	CASSSRGTEAFF
many	-	TRBV7-2	TRBJ2-5	TGTGCCAGCAGCTTAGGTCAGAGGGAGACCCAGTACTTC	CASSLGQRETQYF